This T cell receptor (beta chain) was documented in a study of blood T cells in healthy people across ages. Notes on the study in general: Donor CMV status was unknown, possibly confounding expanded clonotype changes.

It was with a sample-barcoded 5' primer and a J-beta primer mix that a second PCR of roughly 7 to 12 cycles was run. A single record per CDR3 protein comes from TCRdb applying MiXCR to the 5' RACE reads. The sample includes about 780,000 distinct CDR3 sequences, about 26% of them seen just once. The table lists this clonotype with a few counts. Its antigen is not known. This sample was also put to use in a study of T cells of mothers and their children. That investigation notes: At a rate of 1.5 ug per 15 ul, cDNA synthesis received all of the extracted RNA. Thymic selection molds TCR recombination output in much the same way for related pairs as for unrelated pairs.

Specimen: blood. This TCR derives from a boy younger than 18 in good health.

In DNA form, the CDR3 reads TGTGCCAGCAGCTTAGAGTCCCCTTCTAGGAGACAAGAGACCCAGTACTTC. As protein: CASSLESPSRRQETQYF. The chain uses TRBV11-2 and TRBJ2-5, with D unclear. V gave up 0 bases and J gave up 2 bases, with 16 bases separating them. This CDR3 is built from 17 residues. CDR1 SGHAT and CDR2 FQNNGV come from the germline V gene.